Included here is one T cell receptor beta chain sequence, with context. The data were obtained in a study of technical replicates of blood from a handful of donors. The ends were cut back, 3 bases at V and 6 bases at J, with 8 bases in the middle. This CDR3 is 11 amino acids long. CDR1 and CDR2 (germline): SQVTM, ANQGSEA. The assay was immunoSEQ multiplex PCR, and TCRdb's table has in-frame clones only and misses some. This sample has 40,000 to 60,000 clones, with approximately 90% found just once. V usage is TRBV29-1 and J usage is TRBJ1-2; D unresolved. Specimen: PBMCs. This TCR was recovered from a human donor in good health. Some clones in this sample may be carry-over from other donors' samples. CDR3 coding DNA: TGCAGCGTTGATCTTCAGGATGGCTACACCTTC. Its translation is CSVDLQDGYTF.